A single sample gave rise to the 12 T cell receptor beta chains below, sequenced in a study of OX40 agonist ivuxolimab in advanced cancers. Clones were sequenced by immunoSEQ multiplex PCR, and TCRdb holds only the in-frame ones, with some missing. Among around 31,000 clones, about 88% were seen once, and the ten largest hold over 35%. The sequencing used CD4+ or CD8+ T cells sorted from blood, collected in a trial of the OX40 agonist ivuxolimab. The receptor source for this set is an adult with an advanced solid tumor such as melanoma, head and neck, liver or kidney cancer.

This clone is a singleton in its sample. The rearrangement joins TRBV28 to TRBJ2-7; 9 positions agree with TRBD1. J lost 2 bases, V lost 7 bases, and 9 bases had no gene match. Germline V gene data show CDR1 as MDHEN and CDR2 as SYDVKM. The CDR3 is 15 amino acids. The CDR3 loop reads CASTGAGQGPYEQYF. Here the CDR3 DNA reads TGTGCCAGCACCGGCGCGGGACAGGGACCCTACGAGCAGTACTTC.

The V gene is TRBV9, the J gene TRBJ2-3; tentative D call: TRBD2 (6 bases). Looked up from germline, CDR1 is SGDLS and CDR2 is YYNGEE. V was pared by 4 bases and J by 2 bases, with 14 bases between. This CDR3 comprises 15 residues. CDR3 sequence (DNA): TGTGCCAGCAGCCCAAGCTGGGGACTCACAGATACGCAGTATTTT. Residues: CASSPSWGLTDTQYF.

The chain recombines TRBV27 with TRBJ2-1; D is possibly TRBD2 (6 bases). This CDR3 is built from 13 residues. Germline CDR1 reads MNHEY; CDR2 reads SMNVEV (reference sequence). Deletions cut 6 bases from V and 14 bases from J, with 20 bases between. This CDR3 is CASSPTLGGEEFF. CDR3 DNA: TGTGCCAGCAGCCCAACTTTGGGGGGAGAGGAGTTCTTC.

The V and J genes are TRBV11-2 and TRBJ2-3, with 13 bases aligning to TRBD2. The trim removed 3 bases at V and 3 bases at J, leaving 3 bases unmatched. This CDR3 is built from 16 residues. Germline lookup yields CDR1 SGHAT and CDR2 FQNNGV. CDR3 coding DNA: TGTGCCAGCAGCTTCGGACTAGCGGGAGCAACAGATACGCAGTATTTT. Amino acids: CASSFGLAGATDTQYF.

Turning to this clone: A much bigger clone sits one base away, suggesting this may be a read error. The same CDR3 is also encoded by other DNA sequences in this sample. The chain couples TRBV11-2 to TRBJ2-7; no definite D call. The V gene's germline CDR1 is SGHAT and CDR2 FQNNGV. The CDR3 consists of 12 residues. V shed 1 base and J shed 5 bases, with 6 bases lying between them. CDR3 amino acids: CASSLVGNEQYF. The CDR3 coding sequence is TGTGCCAGCAGCTTAGTAGGGAACGAGCAGTACTTC. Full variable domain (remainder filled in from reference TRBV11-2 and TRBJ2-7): EAGVAQSPRYKIIEKRQSVAFWCNPISGHATLYWYQQILGQGPKLLIQFQNNGVVDDSQLPKDRFSAERLKGVDSTLKIQPAKLEDSAVYLCASSLVGNEQYFGPGTRLTVT.

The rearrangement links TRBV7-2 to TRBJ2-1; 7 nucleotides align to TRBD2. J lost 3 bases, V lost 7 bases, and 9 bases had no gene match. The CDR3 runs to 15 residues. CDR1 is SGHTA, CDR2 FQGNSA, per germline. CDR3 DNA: TGTGCCAGCATCGTGGAGGCGGGAGTCTACAATGAGCAGTTCTTC. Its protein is CASIVEAGVYNEQFF.

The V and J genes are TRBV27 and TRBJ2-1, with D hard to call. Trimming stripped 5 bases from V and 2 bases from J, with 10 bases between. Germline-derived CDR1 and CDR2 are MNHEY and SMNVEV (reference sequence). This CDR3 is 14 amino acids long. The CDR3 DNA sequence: TGTGCCAGCAGTCACGAGATCCCCTACAATGAGCAGTTCTTC. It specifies CASSHEIPYNEQFF.

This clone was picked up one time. The CDR3, as DNA: TGTGCCAGCAGTTTATATGGACAGGCGAACACCGGGGAGCTGTTTTTT. The encoded protein is CASSLYGQANTGELFF. The chain uses TRBV27 and TRBJ2-2; TRBD1 matches 7 bases. The ends lost 1 base at V and 0 bases at J; junction bases unmatched: 2. Germline values: CDR1 MNHEY, CDR2 SMNVEV (reference sequence). The CDR3 spans 16 residues.

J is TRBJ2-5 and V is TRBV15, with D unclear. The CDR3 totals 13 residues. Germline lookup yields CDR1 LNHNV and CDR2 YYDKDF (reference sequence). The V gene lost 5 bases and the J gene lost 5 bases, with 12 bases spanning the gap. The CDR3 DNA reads TGTGCCACCAGCCCCGATCGGGTGGAGACCCAGTACTTC. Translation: CATSPDRVETQYF.

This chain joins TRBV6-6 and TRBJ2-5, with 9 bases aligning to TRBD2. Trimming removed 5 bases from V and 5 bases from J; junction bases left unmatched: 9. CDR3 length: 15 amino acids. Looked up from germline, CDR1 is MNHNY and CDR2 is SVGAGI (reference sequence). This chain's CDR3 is CASSPSGIELETQYF. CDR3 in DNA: TGTGCCAGCAGTCCTAGCGGGATTGAGTTGGAGACCCAGTACTTC.

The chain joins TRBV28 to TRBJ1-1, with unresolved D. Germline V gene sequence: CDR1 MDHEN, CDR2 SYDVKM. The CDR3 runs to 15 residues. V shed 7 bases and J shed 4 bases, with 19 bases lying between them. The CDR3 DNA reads TGTGCCAGCACCTTAGGGCGGGAGGAGAGCACTGAAGCTTTCTTT. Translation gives CASTLGREESTEAFF. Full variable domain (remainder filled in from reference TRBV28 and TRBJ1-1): DVKVTQSSRYLVKRTGEKVFLECVQDMDHENMFWYRQDPGLGLRLIYFSYDVKMKEKGDIPEGYSVSREKKERFSLILESASTNQTSMYLCASTLGREESTEAFFGQGTRLTVV.

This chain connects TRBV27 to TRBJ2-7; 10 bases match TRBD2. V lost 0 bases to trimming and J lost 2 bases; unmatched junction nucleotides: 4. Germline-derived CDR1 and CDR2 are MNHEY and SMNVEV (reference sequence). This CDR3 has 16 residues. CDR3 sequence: CASSLSSSGGTYEQYF. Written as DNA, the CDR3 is TGTGCCAGCAGTTTATCCTCTAGCGGGGGAACCTACGAGCAGTACTTC.